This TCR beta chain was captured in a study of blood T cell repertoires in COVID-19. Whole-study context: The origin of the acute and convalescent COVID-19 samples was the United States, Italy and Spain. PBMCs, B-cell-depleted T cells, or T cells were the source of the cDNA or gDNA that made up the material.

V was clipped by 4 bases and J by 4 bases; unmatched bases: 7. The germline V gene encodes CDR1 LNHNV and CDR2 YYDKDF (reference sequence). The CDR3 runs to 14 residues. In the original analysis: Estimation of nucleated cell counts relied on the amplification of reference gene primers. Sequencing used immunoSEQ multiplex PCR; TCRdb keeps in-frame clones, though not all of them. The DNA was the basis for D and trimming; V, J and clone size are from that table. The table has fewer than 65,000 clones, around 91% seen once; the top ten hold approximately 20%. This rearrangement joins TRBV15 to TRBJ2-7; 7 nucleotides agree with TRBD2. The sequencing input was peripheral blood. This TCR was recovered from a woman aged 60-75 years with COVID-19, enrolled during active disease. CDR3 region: CATSKAGDVYEQYF. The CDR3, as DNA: TGTGCCACCAGCAAGGCGGGAGATGTGTACGAGCAGTACTTC.